This section outlines one TCR beta chain sequence together with its context. Its antigen is undetermined. The data stem from a study of shared clonotypes between healthy human individuals. Study details: CD8 memory received one plate per donor, CD8 naive two, CD4 memory three and CD4 naive three.

Study results and limitations: Read depth was anticipated to influence clonotype sharing among donors.

The V and J ends lost 4 bases and 2 bases respectively, with 6 bases between them. The germline V gene has CDR1 MNHEY and CDR2 SMNVEV (reference sequence). The CDR3 consists of 13 residues. Naive CD8 cells, CD45RO-negative and positively selected for CCR7, excluded terminally differentiated effector memory CD45RA+ cells. Healthy HIV-negative adults with no recent acute infections or vaccinations were recruited as donors. Authors' analysis steps: With immunoSEQ giving junction-only sequences and no quality scores, filtering differed. The assay was immunoSEQ multiplex PCR, and TCRdb's table has in-frame clones only and misses some. That table is the source of V, J and clone size, and D and trimming were worked out from the DNA. The sample includes about 1,800,000 clones, over 85% of them seen just once.

The rearrangement uses TRBV27 and TRBJ1-3; no reliable D call. This receptor was obtained from a young man in good health. The sequenced material came from naive CD8+ T cells sorted from blood. The CDR3 reads CASSSMTGNTIYF. As DNA, the CDR3 is TGTGCCAGCAGTTCTATGACTGGAAACACCATATATTTT.